Following are 27 T cell receptor beta chains from one sample sequenced in a study of cytomegalovirus exposure and HLA in healthy donors. The PCR made use of 60 Vbeta and 13 Jbeta primers. The assay was immunoSEQ multiplex PCR, and TCRdb's table has in-frame clones only and misses some. The sample data list around 100,000 clones. Input material: PBMCs. The origin of the receptors is a man aged 30 to 39 in good health and CMV-seronegative.

V gene TRBV5-6 combines with J gene TRBJ2-2, with D perhaps matching TRBD1 (5 bases). The CDR3 length is 16 residues. Trimming took off 0 bases at V and 4 bases at J, with 13 bases between the two ends. CDR1 and CDR2 from the germline V gene are SGHDT and YYEEEE. The CDR3 loop reads CASSLVGAVGTGELFF. The CDR3 DNA sequence: TGTGCCAGCAGCTTGGTAGGGGCGGTGGGCACCGGGGAGCTGTTTTTT. Combining the CDR3 with reference TRBV5-6 and TRBJ2-2 gives the whole variable domain DAGVTQSPTHLIKTRGQQVTLRCSPKSGHDTVSWYQQALGQGPQFIFQYYEEEERQRGNFPDRFSGHQFPNYSSELNVNALLLGDSALYLCASSLVGAVGTGELFFGEGSRLTVL.

The genes are TRBV5-8 and TRBJ2-7; tentatively, D is TRBD2 (5 bases). The CDR3 runs 12 residues. The germline V and J ends were trimmed by 1 base and 7 bases, with 9 bases remaining between them. Germline CDR1 is SGHTS and CDR2 is YDEGEE. In DNA form, the CDR3 reads TGTGCCAGCAGCTTGTTGAGAGGGGAGCAGTACTTC. Translation gives CASSLLRGEQYF.

V usage is TRBV25-1 and J usage is TRBJ2-2, with a possible D match to TRBD2 (5 bases). Trimming shortened V by 4 bases and J by 7 bases, and 13 bases separated the two germline ends. In germline, CDR1 is MGHDK, CDR2 SYGVNS. The CDR3 extends over 14 amino acids. The CDR3 sequence is CASSVDPRDGELFF. CDR3 nucleotide sequence: TGTGCCAGCAGTGTCGACCCACGGGACGGGGAGCTGTTTTTT.

The chain employs TRBV6-1 and TRBJ2-7; no reliable D call. The germline gives CDR1 MNHNS, CDR2 SASEGT. The V gene lost 4 bases and the J gene lost 4 bases, with 14 bases spanning the gap. CDR3 length: 14 residues. CDR3 sequence reads: CASSVSLEAYEQYF. The CDR3 nucleotides are TGTGCCAGCAGTGTATCGCTAGAGGCGTACGAGCAGTACTTC.

The chain couples TRBV7-8 to TRBJ1-4; 7 bases map to TRBD1. V dropped 10 bases and J dropped 7; count of bases not matched to a gene: 9. Per germline, CDR1 SGHVS and CDR2 FQNEAQ. CDR3 length: 13 residues. CDR3 in DNA: TGTGCCATCCAGGACAGGACACTTGAAAAACTGTTTTTT. This sequence encodes CAIQDRTLEKLFF.

V is TRBV10-3 and J is TRBJ2-1, with 7 bases identical to TRBD2. After removal of 3 bases from V and 2 bases from J, the junction contained 7 bases not matched to a gene. The CDR3 runs to 16 residues. The V gene's germline CDR1 is ENHRY and CDR2 SYGVKD. The CDR3 loop is CAISERDGGTYNEQFF. The CDR3 coding sequence is TGTGCCATCAGTGAACGGGACGGGGGGACCTACAATGAGCAGTTCTTC.

The gene calls are TRBV18 and TRBJ2-2; 7 positions agree with TRBD2. V shed 4 bases, J shed 7 bases, and the junction held 6 bases outside the gene matches. Germline CDR1 KGHSH, CDR2 LQKENI. The CDR3 contains 14 residues. The CDR3 nucleotides are TGTGCCAGCTCACGAGGGGACTATGGCGGGGAGCTGTTTTTT. Translation: CASSRGDYGGELFF.

V gene TRBV5-1 combines with J gene TRBJ2-5, with TRBD2 identical over 13 bases. TRBJ2-7 explains the end of the DNA better; the J call may be wrong. In germline, CDR1 is SGHRS, CDR2 YFSETQ. This CDR3 has 20 amino acids. The CDR3 sequence is CASSTDGLAGVHIDNYEQYF. CDR3 nucleotides: TGCGCCAGCAGCACCGACGGACTAGCGGGAGTTCACATTGATAACTACGAGCAGTACTTC.

The chain combines TRBV7-8 with TRBJ1-5, with 9 bases that match TRBD1. Germline lookup yields CDR1 SGHVS and CDR2 FQNEAQ. The CDR3 contains 18 residues. Trimming at V came to 2 bases and at J to 7 bases, leaving 15 bases not matched to a gene. The CDR3 region is CASSLRAARQGVLQPQHF. Here the CDR3 DNA reads TGTGCCAGCAGCTTAAGAGCGGCGCGACAGGGGGTTTTACAGCCCCAGCATTTT.

The chain links TRBV6-5 to TRBJ2-7; TRBD1 matches at 7 bases. Germline loops: CDR1 MNHEY, CDR2 SVGAGI. Trimming at V came to 0 bases and at J to 4 bases, leaving 3 bases not matched to a gene. This CDR3 has 14 residues. The CDR3 protein is CASSYSRRGYEQYF. In DNA, the CDR3 is TGTGCCAGCAGTTACTCACGCAGGGGGTACGAGCAGTACTTC.

This chain uses TRBV18 with TRBJ1-6, with D unresolved. The germline V and J ends were trimmed by 2 bases and 5 bases, with 7 bases remaining between them. Per germline, CDR1 KGHSH and CDR2 LQKENI. The CDR3 length is 14 residues. For the CDR3, the DNA is TGTGCCAGCTCACCAAGCATGGATAATTCACCCCTCCACTTT. As protein: CASSPSMDNSPLHF.

The chain is built from TRBV7-2 and TRBJ2-3; D not certain. The CDR3 totals 12 residues. V was shortened by 4 bases and J by 2 bases, with 4 bases between the two germline ends. In germline, CDR1 is SGHTA, CDR2 FQGNSA. CDR3 protein: CASSSFTDTQYF. The DNA of the CDR3 is TGTGCCAGCAGCTCCTTCACAGATACGCAGTATTTT.

The V call is TRBV7-3, the J call TRBJ2-2, with 8 bases fitting TRBD1. CDR3 length: 15 amino acids. The V gene's germline CDR1 is SGHTA and CDR2 FQGTGA. The V gene end was trimmed by 5 bases and the J gene end by 0 bases; junction bases not matched to a gene: 2. The CDR3 nucleotides read TGTGCCAGCAGCATACAGGGGGCGAACACCGGGGAGCTGTTTTTT. Translation gives CASSIQGANTGELFF.

J is TRBJ2-5 and V is TRBV5-1; 8 nucleotides agree with TRBD2. This CDR3 has 16 residues. Germline-derived CDR1 and CDR2 are SGHRS and YFSETQ. J gave up 1 base and V 2 bases, and 7 bases lay outside the gene matches. CDR3 sequence (DNA): TGCGCCAGCAGCTTTGCTAGCGGGCGGTCCCAAGAGACCCAGTACTTC. Translated, it gives CASSFASGRSQETQYF.

This sequence joins TRBV5-1 and TRBJ2-2; 7 bases are shared with TRBD1. The germline V gene has CDR1 SGHRS and CDR2 YFSETQ. CDR3 length: 17 amino acids. After removal of 0 bases from V and 2 bases from J, the junction contained 7 bases not matched to a gene. The DNA for the CDR3 is TGCGCCAGCAGCTTGGAGGGGTACAGGGGAAACACCGGGGAGCTGTTTTTT. This gives the protein CASSLEGYRGNTGELFF.

This chain uses TRBV6-1 with TRBJ1-5; 9 bases map to TRBD1. V dropped 5 bases and J dropped 6; count of bases not matched to a gene: 5. The CDR3 loop spans 14 amino acids. The germline gives CDR1 MNHNS, CDR2 SASEGT. The DNA of the CDR3 is TGTGCCAGCAGTAAAACAGGGGGCGGTCAGCCCCAGCATTTT. Its translation is CASSKTGGGQPQHF.

The chain uses TRBV18 and TRBJ1-5; a weak D match, TRBD1 (6 bases). The V gene lost 0 bases and the J gene lost 6 bases, with 15 bases spanning the gap. In germline, CDR1 is KGHSH, CDR2 LQKENI. This CDR3 is built from 16 residues. CDR3 amino acids: CASSPPKQGGGQPQHF. CDR3 coding DNA: TGTGCCAGCTCACCACCGAAACAGGGAGGGGGTCAGCCCCAGCATTTT.

Points on this clone: At the DNA level, this CDR3 is encoded by other sequences in the same sample as well. V gene TRBV10-3 combines with J gene TRBJ2-7, with D maybe TRBD1 (6 bases). CDR1 and CDR2 from the germline V gene are ENHRY and SYGVKD. Between the trimmed V and J ends, which lost 10 bases and 3 bases, there was a span of 19 bases. This CDR3 region has 14 residues. CDR3: CATRTDSTDYEQYF. CDR3 nucleotides: TGTGCCACCAGAACGGACAGTACGGACTACGAGCAGTACTTC.

CDR3 residues: CASSERGEYF. CDR3 bases: TGTGCCAGCAGCGAACGGGGGGAGTATTTT. The rearrangement joins TRBV2 to TRBJ2-3, with 7 bases identical to TRBD2. With 6 bases clipped from V and 13 bases from J, the junction kept 4 bases outside the gene matches. The germline V gene encodes CDR1 SNHLY and CDR2 FYNNEI. The CDR3 has 10 residues.

The rearrangement uses TRBV2 and TRBJ1-6; TRBD1 agrees at 9 bases. CDR1 and CDR2 (germline): SNHLY, FYNNEI. The CDR3 runs 16 residues. Germline trimming cut 9 bases from V and 2 bases from J; bases unmatched to any gene: 8. CDR3 bases: TGTGCCAGTAAGGACAGGGGAGGCACCTATAATTCACCCCTCCACTTT. Protein: CASKDRGGTYNSPLHF.

V usage is TRBV19 and J usage is TRBJ2-7; the D gene is possibly TRBD1 (6 bases). The CDR3 sequence is 13 residues long. The germline V gene encodes CDR1 LNHDA and CDR2 SQIVND (reference sequence). Trimming pared 6 bases from V and 4 bases from J, leaving 13 bases between. This CDR3 reads CASRPQGAYEQYF. The CDR3 region has the DNA TGTGCCAGTAGACCACAGGGTGCATACGAGCAGTACTTC.

The rearrangement joins TRBV10-3 to TRBJ1-6; 9 bases align to TRBD1. The CDR3 contains 15 residues. The germline V gene encodes CDR1 ENHRY and CDR2 SYGVKD. The J segment lost 14 bases and the V segment lost 3 bases, leaving 11 bases of the junction unmatched. This CDR3 is CAISDTTGGLGTLHF. CDR3 DNA sequence: TGTGCCATCAGTGATACGACAGGGGGTCTAGGCACCCTCCACTTT.

The chain couples TRBV7-2 to TRBJ2-1; D unresolved. CDR1 is SGHTA, CDR2 FQGNSA, per germline. The germline V and J ends were trimmed by 3 bases and 6 bases, with 12 bases remaining between them. This CDR3 contains 14 residues. CDR3 loop: CASSLNWAINEQFF. In nucleotides, the CDR3 is TGTGCCAGCAGCTTGAATTGGGCGATCAATGAGCAGTTCTTC.

The CDR3 DNA reads as TGTGCCAGCAAGCTGGGAGGGACCAATTCACCCCTCCACTTT. Protein: CASKLGGTNSPLHF. V gene TRBV27 combines with J gene TRBJ1-6; weak D call: TRBD1 (5 bases). V was clipped by 7 bases and J by 7 bases, with 14 bases between them. The CDR3 sequence is 14 residues long. Germline CDR1 and CDR2: MNHEY and SMNVEV (reference sequence).

This chain uses TRBV5-1 with TRBJ2-7; D uncertain. V was clipped by 5 bases and J by 2 bases, with 17 bases between them. CDR1 is SGHRS, CDR2 YFSETQ, per germline. The CDR3 totals 15 residues. The CDR3 reads CASSSQSFSTYEQYF. The CDR3 DNA sequence: TGCGCCAGCAGTTCTCAATCCTTTTCTACCTACGAGCAGTACTTC.

The CDR3 loop is CASSLRPEGGGGDTQYF. DNA for the CDR3: TGTGCCAGCAGCTTACGCCCTGAGGGCGGAGGAGGAGATACGCAGTATTTT. The chain has TRBV7-8 and TRBJ2-3; a possible D gene is TRBD2 (5 bases). The CDR3 sequence is 17 residues long. Germline CDR1 reads SGHVS; CDR2 reads FQNEAQ. V gave up 2 bases and J gave up 5 bases, with 20 bases separating them.

This chain uses TRBV9 with TRBJ1-2, with a possible D match to TRBD1 (5 bases). Looked up from germline, CDR1 is SGDLS and CDR2 is YYNGEE. This CDR3 contains 14 residues. V was pared by 4 bases and J by 2 bases, with 12 bases between. CDR3 nucleotides: TGTGCCAGCAGCCTGGGGGGTGAAAACTATGGCTACACCTTC. Encoded protein: CASSLGGENYGYTF. Filled out from reference TRBV9 and TRBJ1-2, the complete variable domain reads DSGVTQTPKHLITATGQRVTLRCSPRSGDLSVYWYQQSLDQGLQFLIQYYNGEERAKGNILERFSAQQFPDLHSELNLSSLELGDSALYFCASSLGGENYGYTFGSGTRLTVV.